Listed here is a single TCR beta chain. The antigen is unknown. Germline V lookup: CDR1 SGHAT, CDR2 FQDESV (reference sequence). This CDR3 is built from 16 residues. V shed 5 bases and J 7 bases; nucleotides not matched to a gene: 8. This sample was taken from a study of T cell repertoires and Cas9 in healthy adults. Turning to the study itself: SpCas9-reactive CD4 and CD8 T cells were characterized for potency, cytotoxicity and lineage. Study outcomes and limitations: Reportedly, SpCas9-reactive effector T cell proliferation and function were mitigated by SpCas9-reactive Tregs in vitro.

TCRdb keeps only in-frame clones here, not all; method: immunoSEQ multiplex PCR. The table has tens of thousands of clones, 85% to 95% seen once; the top ten hold roughly 0.78%. The clonotype was recovered from a human donor in good health. Specimen: CD4+ effector T cells (CD127+, CD25-, CD137-, CD154-) from PBMCs; culture status not recorded. This chain links TRBV11-1 with TRBJ2-1, with 13 bases that match TRBD2. Here the CDR3 reads CASSRTSGSNGNEQFF. CDR3 bases: TGTGCCAGCAGCCGGACTAGCGGGAGTAATGGGAATGAGCAGTTCTTC.